This T cell receptor (beta chain) appears in the sequencing data of a study of CD8+CD57+ T cells in acquired aplastic anemia. Genomic DNA, serving as template, underwent TCR beta VDJ and CDR3 profiling. TCRdb called the reads again in MiXCR, with one record for every CDR3 protein. The table includes just over 400,000 distinct CDR3 sequences, about two thirds detected once. This TCR derives from a human donor in good health, serving as a control. The sequenced material came from sorted CD4+, CD8+, or CD8+CD57+ T cells (not recorded which) from PBMCs.

Here the CDR3 DNA reads TGTGCCAGCAGCGCCCACGACTCGATTGGCCAGCAGTACTTC. Encoded protein: CASSAHDSIGQQYF. The rearrangement links TRBV7-2 to TRBJ2-7; D is undetermined. The V end was cut by 5 bases, the J end by 8 bases, with 19 bases between. Germline CDR1 is SGHTA and CDR2 is FQGNSA. This CDR3 spans 14 amino acids.